The T cell receptor (beta chain) under discussion was sequenced for a study of T cells after yellow fever vaccination. Making TCR cDNA involved 5'RACE template switching, which added UMIs and a universal primer site. TCRdb independently ran MiXCR on the 5' RACE reads; one entry per CDR3 protein. The table has some 320,000 distinct CDR3 sequences, approximately 4.3% seen once. Many counts were recorded for this clonotype. Per the germline V gene, CDR1 is SGDLS and CDR2 is YYNGEE. The V end was cut by 4 bases, the J end by 5 bases, with 8 bases between. This CDR3 has 12 residues. Sequenced here: PBMCs, sampled 15 days after the yellow fever booster vaccination. This chain uses TRBV9 with TRBJ2-3; no reliable D call. The TCR sequence derives from a man younger than 35 who received the YFV17D yellow fever vaccine. This CDR3 reads CASSTQKDTQYF. The CDR3 DNA is TGTGCCAGCAGCACTCAGAAAGATACGCAGTATTTT.